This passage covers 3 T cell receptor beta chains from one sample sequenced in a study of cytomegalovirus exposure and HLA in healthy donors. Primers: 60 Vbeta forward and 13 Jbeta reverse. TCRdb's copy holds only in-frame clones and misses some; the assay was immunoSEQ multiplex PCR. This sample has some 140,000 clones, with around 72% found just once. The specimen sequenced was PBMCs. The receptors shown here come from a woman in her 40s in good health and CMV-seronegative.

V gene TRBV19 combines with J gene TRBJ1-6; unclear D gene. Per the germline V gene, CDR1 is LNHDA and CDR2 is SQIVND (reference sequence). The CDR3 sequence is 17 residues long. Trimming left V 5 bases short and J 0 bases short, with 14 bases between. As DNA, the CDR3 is TGTGCCAGTAGTTCCTGGGCCGAGAGCTCCTATAATTCACCCCTCCACTTT. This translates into CASSSWAESSYNSPLHF.

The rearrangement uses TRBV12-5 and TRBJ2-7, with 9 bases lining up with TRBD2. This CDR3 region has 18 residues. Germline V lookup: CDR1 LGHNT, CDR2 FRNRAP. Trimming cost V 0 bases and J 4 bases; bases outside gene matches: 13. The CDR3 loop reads CASGLVVAGARWAYEQYF. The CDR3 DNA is TGTGCTAGTGGTTTGGTAGTAGCGGGGGCCCGGTGGGCGTACGAGCAGTACTTC.

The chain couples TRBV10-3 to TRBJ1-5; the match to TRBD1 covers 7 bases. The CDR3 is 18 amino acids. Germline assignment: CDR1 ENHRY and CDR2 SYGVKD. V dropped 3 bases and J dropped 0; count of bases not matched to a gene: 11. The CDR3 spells CAISDRQGGLRSNQPQHF. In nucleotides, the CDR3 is TGTGCCATCAGTGATCGTCAGGGGGGCCTTCGTAGCAATCAGCCCCAGCATTTT.